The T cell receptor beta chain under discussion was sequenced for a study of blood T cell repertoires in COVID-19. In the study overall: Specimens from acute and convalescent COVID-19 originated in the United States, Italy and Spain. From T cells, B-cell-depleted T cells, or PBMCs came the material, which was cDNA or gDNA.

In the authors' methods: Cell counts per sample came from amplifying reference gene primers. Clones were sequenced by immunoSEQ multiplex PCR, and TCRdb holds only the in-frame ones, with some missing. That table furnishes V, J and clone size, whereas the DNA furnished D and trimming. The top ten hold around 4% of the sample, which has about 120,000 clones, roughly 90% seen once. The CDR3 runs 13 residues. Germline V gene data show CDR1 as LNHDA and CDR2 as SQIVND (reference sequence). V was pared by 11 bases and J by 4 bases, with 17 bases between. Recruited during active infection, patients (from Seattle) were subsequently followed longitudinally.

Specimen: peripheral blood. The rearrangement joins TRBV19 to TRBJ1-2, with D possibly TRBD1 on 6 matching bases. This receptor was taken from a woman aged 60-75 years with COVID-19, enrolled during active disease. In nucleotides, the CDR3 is TGTGCCTCGATAGGGGGGGGTCCCTATGGCTACACCTTC. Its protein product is CASIGGGPYGYTF. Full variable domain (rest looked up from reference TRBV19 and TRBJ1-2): DGGITQSPKYLFRKEGQNVTLSCEQNLNHDAMYWYRQDPGQGLRLIYYSQIVNDFQKGDIAEGYSVSREKKESFPLTVTSAQKNPTAFYLCASIGGGPYGYTFGSGTRLTVV.